This T cell receptor (beta chain) was obtained from a study of blood T cells in healthy people across ages. Across the whole study: Every two T cells gave about one barcoded beta molecule via template switching.

Drawn from each donor were approximately 9.2 milliliters of peripheral blood. The authors ran a second PCR of about 6 to 11 cycles using a sample-barcoded 5' primer and a J-beta primer mix. Every cDNA molecule bore a tag from a template-switch adaptor containing 12 random nucleotides. Using its own MiXCR run on the 5' RACE reads, TCRdb lists one record per CDR3 protein. Of about 1.6 million distinct CDR3 sequences in the sample, about 31% are singletons; the top ten hold approximately 10%. Germline CDR1 and CDR2: MNHEY and SVGAGI. V lost 8 bases, J lost 5 bases, and 15 bases lay in between. This CDR3 contains 13 residues.

The material sequenced was blood. The sequence was collected from a woman aged 25 to 45 in good health. V usage is TRBV6-5 and J usage is TRBJ2-5; no clear D gene. CDR3 DNA sequence: TGTGCCAGCCAAAGACGGGCGTGGGAGACCCAGTACTTC. Its translation: CASQRRAWETQYF.